This T cell receptor beta chain came from a study of CD8+CD57+ T cells in acquired aplastic anemia. Study as a whole: Mean DNA quantity obtained from sorted CD4+ and CD8+ cells was around 3.2 ug. Healthy-donor CD4+ cells averaged about 11 million reads.

For CDR3 and TCR beta VDJ profiling, genomic DNA was the template used. TCRdb reprocessed the reads via MiXCR and lists one record per CDR3 protein. The sample holds about 110,000 distinct CDR3 sequences, about half seen once. Germline assignment: CDR1 LGHNT and CDR2 FRNRAP. The CDR3 consists of 12 residues. Study findings and constraints: CD8+ Simpson's diversity in patients was not significantly different from that in controls. Patients shared twenty-nine CD8+ CDR3 sequences with controls.

This clonotype was counted between two and nine times. Its specificity is unknown. A single base separates this from a much larger clone, so it may be a read error. V is TRBV12-5 and J is TRBJ2-7; unclear D gene. The TCR originated in a human donor in good health, serving as a control. Specimen: sorted CD4+, CD8+, or CD8+CD57+ T cells (not recorded which) from PBMCs. CDR3 nucleotide sequence: TGTGCTAGTGGCCCTTACTCCTACGAGCGGTACTTC. Its translation: CASGPYSYERYF.